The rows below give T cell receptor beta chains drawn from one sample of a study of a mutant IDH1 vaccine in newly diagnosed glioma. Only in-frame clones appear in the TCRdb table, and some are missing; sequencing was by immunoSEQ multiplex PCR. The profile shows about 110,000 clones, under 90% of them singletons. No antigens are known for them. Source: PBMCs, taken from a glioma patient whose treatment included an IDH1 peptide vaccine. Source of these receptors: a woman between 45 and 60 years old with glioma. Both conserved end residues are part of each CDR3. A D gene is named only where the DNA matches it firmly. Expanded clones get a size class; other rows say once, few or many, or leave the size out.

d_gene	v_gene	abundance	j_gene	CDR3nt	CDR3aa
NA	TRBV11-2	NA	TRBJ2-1	TGTGCCAGCAGCTTCCGGAGGGAGCAGTTCTTC	CASSFRREQFF
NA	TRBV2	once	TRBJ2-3	TGTGCCAGCAGTGAAGCGCGCAGACCGAATCTCCAGTATTTT	CASSEARRPNLQYF
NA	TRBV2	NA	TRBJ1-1	TGTGCCAGCAAAGGACAGATGAACACTGAAGCTTTCTTT	CASKGQMNTEAFF
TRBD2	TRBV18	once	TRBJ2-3	TGTGCCAGCTCACCACAGGGAGGGGCCACAGATACGCAGTATTTT	CASSPQGGATDTQYF
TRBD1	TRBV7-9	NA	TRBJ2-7	TGTGCCAGCAGCTCGGGACAGGCGCCTTACGAGCAGTACTTC	CASSSGQAPYEQYF
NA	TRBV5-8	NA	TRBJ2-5	TGTGCCAGCAGCGGGTGGGGAAGCGAGACCCAGTACTTC	CASSGWGSETQYF
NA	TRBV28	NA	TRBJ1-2	TGTGCCAGCAGCGAGGGACAAAACTATGGCTACACCTTC	CASSEGQNYGYTF
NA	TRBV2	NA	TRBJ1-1	TGTGCCAGCAGTGCTCGGGCAGACTGGTACACTGAAGCTTTCTTT	CASSARADWYTEAFF
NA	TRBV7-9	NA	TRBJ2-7	TGTGCCAGCAGCTTAGCTTCGGACAGCTACGAGCAGTACTTC	CASSLASDSYEQYF
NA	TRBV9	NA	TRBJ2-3	TGTGCCAGCAGCGTAGCGAGTACTAGCACAGATACGCAGTATTTT	CASSVASTSTDTQYF
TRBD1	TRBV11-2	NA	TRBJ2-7	TGTGCCAGCAGCGGAACGACAGGGGTAGGGTACGAGCAGTACTTC	CASSGTTGVGYEQYF
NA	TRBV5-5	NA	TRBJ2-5	TGTGCCAGCAGCACTCGTTTGGGGGAGACCCAGTACTTC	CASSTRLGETQYF
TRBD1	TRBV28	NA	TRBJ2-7	TGTGCCAGTCATACCCGGGACAGCTCCTACGAGCAGTACTTC	CASHTRDSSYEQYF
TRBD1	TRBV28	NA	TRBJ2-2	TGTGCCAGCAGCTCGGGACAGGGTCATTGGAGGGAGCTGTTTTTT	CASSSGQGHWRELFF
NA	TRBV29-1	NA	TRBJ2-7	TGCAGCGTTGAAGGGGGGGAATCTTACGAGCAGTACTTC	CSVEGGESYEQYF
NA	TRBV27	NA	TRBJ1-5	TGTGCCAGCAGTTTAATGGGAGGCAATCAGCCCCAGCATTTT	CASSLMGGNQPQHF
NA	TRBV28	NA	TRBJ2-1	TGTGCCGCCCACGGGTCTTACAATGAGCAGTTCTTC	CAAHGSYNEQFF
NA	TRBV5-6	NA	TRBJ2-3	TGTGCCAGCAGCTTGATCACAGATACGCAGTATTTT	CASSLITDTQYF
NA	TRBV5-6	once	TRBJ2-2	TGTGCCAGCAGCTTGAGGGGAGTCTACGTGGGGGAGCTGTTTTTT	CASSLRGVYVGELFF
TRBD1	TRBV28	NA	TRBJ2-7	TGTGCCAGCAACCCGGGACAGGGCTACGAGCAGTACTTC	CASNPGQGYEQYF
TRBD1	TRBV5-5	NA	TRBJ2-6	TGTGCCAGCAGCTTAAGGACAGGGTGGGGCTCTGGGGCCAACGTCCTGACTTTC	CASSLRTGWGSGANVLTF
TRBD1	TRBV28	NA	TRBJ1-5	TGTGCCAGCAGGGGACAGGGGACCAACAATCAGCCCCAGCATTTT	CASRGQGTNNQPQHF
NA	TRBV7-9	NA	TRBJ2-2	TGTGCCAGCAGCCCCAGACTAGTTGCGGAGCTGTTTTTT	CASSPRLVAELFF
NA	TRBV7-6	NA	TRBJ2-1	TGTGCCAGCAGCTCTGGATTCGACAATGAGCAGTTCTTC	CASSSGFDNEQFF
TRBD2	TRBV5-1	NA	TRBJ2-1	TGCGCCAGCAGCTCCACGACTAGCGGGAGAACCAATGAGCAGTTCTTC	CASSSTTSGRTNEQFF
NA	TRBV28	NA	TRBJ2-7	TGTGCCAGCAGCCCGGCTAGCTACTACGAGCAGTACTTC	CASSPASYYEQYF
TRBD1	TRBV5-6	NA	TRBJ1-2	TGTGCCAGCAGCTTGCTAACAGGGGGTTCACCCCCTGGCTACACCTTC	CASSLLTGGSPPGYTF
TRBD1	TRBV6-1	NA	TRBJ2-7	TGTGCCAGCTACGGACAGGGACTTACCTACGAGCAGTACTTC	CASYGQGLTYEQYF
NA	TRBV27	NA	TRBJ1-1	TGTGCCAGCAGTACCTCGCTTTGGGGCGTAGATTGGACTGAAGCTTTCTTT	CASSTSLWGVDWTEAFF
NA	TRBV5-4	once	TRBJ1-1	TGTGCCAGCAGCTTTGGACAGCGGAACACTGAAGCTTTCTTT	CASSFGQRNTEAFF
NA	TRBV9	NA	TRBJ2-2	TGTGCCAGCAGGGGGAACACCGGGGAGCTGTTTTTT	CASRGNTGELFF
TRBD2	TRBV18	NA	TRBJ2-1	TGTGCCAGCTCACCACCGACTAGCGGGATCGACAATGAGCAGTTCTTC	CASSPPTSGIDNEQFF
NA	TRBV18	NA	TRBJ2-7	TGTGCCAGCTCCTTTACGGGGACTCAGCCAACCTACGAGCAGTACTTC	CASSFTGTQPTYEQYF
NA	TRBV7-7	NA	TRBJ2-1	TGTGCTAGCAGCCTGGTCGTCAGCTCCTACAATGAGCAGTTCTTC	CASSLVVSSYNEQFF
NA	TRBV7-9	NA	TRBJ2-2	TGTGCCAGCAGCTTATGGGGGGAGAACACCGGGGAGCTGTTTTTT	CASSLWGENTGELFF
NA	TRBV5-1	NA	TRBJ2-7	TGCGCCAGCAGCTTGGAACCAAGCTCCTACGAGCAGTACTTC	CASSLEPSSYEQYF
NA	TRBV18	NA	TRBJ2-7	TGTGCCAGCTCTCACCGGGACGAGCAGTACTTC	CASSHRDEQYF
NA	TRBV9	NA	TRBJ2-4	TGTGCCAGCAGTGTGGGCCAGGGCATTCAGTACTTC	CASSVGQGIQYF
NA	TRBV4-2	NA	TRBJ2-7	TGTGCCAGCAGCCACCCCCCCCTCTACGAGCAGTACTTC	CASSHPPLYEQYF
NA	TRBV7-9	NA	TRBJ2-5	TGTGCCAGCAGCTTAGAGGTCGGGGGCCAAGAGACCCAGTACTTC	CASSLEVGGQETQYF
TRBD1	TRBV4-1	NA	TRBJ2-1	TGCGCCAGCAGCCAAGACGACAGGGGGTCCTACAATGAGCAGTTCTTC	CASSQDDRGSYNEQFF
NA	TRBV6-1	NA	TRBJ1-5	TGTGCCAGCAGGGAGGCGGGGGGAGATCAGCCCCAGCATTTT	CASREAGGDQPQHF
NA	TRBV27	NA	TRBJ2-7	TGTGCCAGCAGTTCGCTTGGGACTTACGAGCAGTACTTC	CASSSLGTYEQYF
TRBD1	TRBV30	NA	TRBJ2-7	TGTGCCTGGAGTAGAGGACAGGCGAGGTACGAGCAGTACTTC	CAWSRGQARYEQYF